This T cell receptor beta chain was found in a study of post-analysis software for immune sequencing data. On the study more broadly: The disease courses covered relapsing-remitting, secondary progressive and progressive-relapsing multiple sclerosis.

Comment on this clonotype: The antigen is unknown.

With V trimmed by 2 bases and J by 9 bases, 8 bases remained unmatched. Germline V CDR1 and CDR2: MNHEY, SMNVEV (reference sequence). This CDR3 is built from 15 residues. Study-wide results and limits: Five TRBV segments, including TRBV5-6, TRBV5-1 and TRBV20-1, were more frequent in patients than controls. Normalized Chao1 diversity was significantly reduced in patients versus controls.

Unique molecular identifiers were built into the TCR beta cDNA libraries. The T cell input of 1 to 10 million gave 400,000 to 500,000 cDNA molecules. One entry per CDR3 protein, called by TCRdb with MiXCR from the PCR reads. The data contain about half a million distinct CDR3 sequences, approximately 34% of them seen just once; the ten biggest clones take up 4.5% to 7.5%. The clonotype originates from a girl aged 2-17 years with multiple sclerosis. Material: blood. The genes are TRBV27 and TRBJ2-1, with 9 bases lining up with TRBD1. CDR3 protein: CASSLPGTGTGEQFF. The CDR3 nucleotides are TGTGCCAGCAGTTTACCAGGGACAGGGACGGGTGAGCAGTTCTTC.